The clone carrying this T cell receptor (beta chain) was counted between two and nine times. Its antigen is unidentified. The record originates from a study of T-cell memory formation after mild COVID-19. At the level of the study: Most TCR clusters belonged to a single donor. Regarding the study as a whole: Contracting clones, day 15 to 85, had balanced CD4/CD8, and later expanders favored CD4+.

Germline assignment: CDR1 SGHDT and CDR2 YYEEEE. This CDR3 has 15 residues. Trimming stripped 2 bases from V and 7 bases from J, with 16 bases between. Sample barcodes and UMIs were carried by the TCR alpha and TCR beta cDNA libraries that 5'RACE generated with constant-segment primers. TCRdb reanalysed the 5' RACE reads using MiXCR and keeps one entry per CDR3 protein. The table shows 500,000 to 600,000 distinct CDR3 sequences, with more than 15% occurring only once. The genes are TRBV5-6 and TRBJ2-1; D possibly corresponds to TRBD2 (6 bases). The source material was PBMCs or a T cell subset sorted from them (not recorded which). This receptor was identified in an adult woman who had mild COVID-19 (a few samples of this study predate the infection). Cell type and time point are not known. CDR3 coding DNA: TGTGCCAGCAGCTTACTTGGCGGGGCGCGGAATGAGCAGTTCTTC. Its translation: CASSLLGGARNEQFF.